Reported below is one T cell receptor (beta chain). What it recognizes is unknown. The donor population consisted of healthy HIV-negative adults with no recent acute infections or vaccinations. Memory CD4+ cells were the fraction left after CD45RA+ naive selection. This record belongs to a study of shared clonotypes between healthy human individuals. Whole-study results and caveats: Generation probabilities were higher for clonotypes shared across all four sorted-subset donors than for unshared ones.

The authors split each subset's genomic DNA evenly across several immunoSEQ plates. The method was immunoSEQ multiplex PCR; TCRdb's version includes in-frame clones alone and lacks a portion of them. The sample holds some 2,000,000 clones; 95% are singletons and the top ten take roughly 0.13%. The receptor was isolated from a young man in good health. Input material: naive CD4+ T cells sorted from blood. This sample's subset: CD45RA+ positively selected.

The CDR3 region has the DNA TGTGCCAGCAGCGACGAGGACCCAGCCTATAATTCACCCCTCCACTTT. Translating gives CASSDEDPAYNSPLHF. The chain recombines TRBV9 with TRBJ1-6; D is uncertain. CDR3 length: 16 residues. Germline V gene sequence: CDR1 SGDLS, CDR2 YYNGEE. V shed 3 bases and J shed 2 bases, with 12 bases lying between them.